Listed here is a single T cell receptor (beta chain). V shed 4 bases and J shed 4 bases, with 5 bases lying between them. The CDR3 sequence is 12 residues long. Germline loops: CDR1 LNHDA, CDR2 SQIVND (reference sequence). As it was prepared, the TCRbeta library received unique molecular identifiers. TCRdb analysed the PCR reads with MiXCR anew, one entry per CDR3 protein. The repertoire consists of hundreds of thousands of distinct CDR3 sequences, with around 20% occurring once and the leading ten covering less than 4%. The data were taken from a study of T-cell reconstitution after alpha-beta-depleted transplantation in children.

This sample comprised PBMCs from the stem cell graft donor, obtained from the stem cell graft. The genes are TRBV19 and TRBJ2-1; D gene uncertain. The sequence was collected from a human donor who donated a stem cell graft to a child with acute lymphoblastic leukemia. Written as DNA, the CDR3 is TGTGCCAGTAGTAAAACATACAATGAGCAGTTCTTC. Residues: CASSKTYNEQFF.